The clone carrying this T cell receptor beta chain has only a few counts. Its antigen remains unidentified. Individual cDNA molecules received unique molecular identifiers during library preparation. MiXCR, run by TCRdb on the 5' RACE reads, gives a single entry per CDR3 protein. The data hold roughly 58,000 distinct CDR3 sequences, with 11% observed a single time. The entry originates in a study of early T cells in non-severe SARS-CoV-2 infection. Whole-study results and caveats: VDJdb matching, biased toward anti-spike CD8 responses, missed private and CD4 specificities.

This CDR3 is built from 14 residues. Germline CDR1 reads MNHEY; CDR2 reads SMNVEV (reference sequence). V trimming: 5 bases; J trimming: 7 bases; junction bases outside the gene matches: 8. The chain uses TRBV27 and TRBJ1-5, with 7 nucleotides matching TRBD1. The source material was whole blood. The receptor's source is an adult who was a healthcare worker with PCR-confirmed SARS-CoV-2 infection or an uninfected control (not recorded which). CDR3 DNA: TGTGCCAGCAGTACCATGACAGGGAAGCAGCCCCAGCATTTT. It translates to CASSTMTGKQPQHF.